These T cell receptor beta chains were read from a single sample in a study of cytomegalovirus exposure and HLA in healthy donors. Only in-frame clones appear in the TCRdb table, and some are missing; sequencing was by immunoSEQ multiplex PCR. The sample lists hundreds of thousands of clones; about 75% were seen once. Specimen: PBMCs. The receptors originated from a female donor in good health and CMV-seronegative. CDR3s include the opening cysteine and the closing phenylalanine or tryptophan. The D gene is left open where the match is weak. Clone size is stated in some rows and not others, as once, few, many or a class when expanded.

v_call	clone_size	d_call	j_call	cdr3_nt	cdr3_aa
TRBV2	-	-	TRBJ2-1	TGTGCCAGCAGTTTGGAACTAGGAAATGAGCAGTTCTTC	CASSLELGNEQFF
TRBV11-2	-	TRBD2	TRBJ2-3	TGTGCCAGCAGTAACCAGGTTATGCTAGCGGGAGGTACAGATACGCAGTATTTT	CASSNQVMLAGGTDTQYF
TRBV7-6	once	TRBD1	TRBJ2-2	TGTGCCAGCAGCTTGACAGGGGCAACCGGGGAGCTGTTTTTT	CASSLTGATGELFF
TRBV6-5	few	TRBD1	TRBJ1-5	TGTGCCAGTTCACAGGGGGCACATCAGCCCCAGCATTTT	CASSQGAHQPQHF
TRBV20-1	-	TRBD2	TRBJ2-5	TGCAGTGCAGTACTAGCGGAGACCCAGTACTTC	CSAVLAETQYF
TRBV11-3	-	TRBD2	TRBJ2-1	TGTGCCAGCAGCTCCCCCCTGGGCGGGAGCTCCTACAATGAGCAGTTCTTC	CASSSPLGGSSYNEQFF
TRBV4-1	-	TRBD2	TRBJ2-2	TGCGCCAGCAGCGTAGCGGGGTCGAACACCGGGGAGCTGTTTTTT	CASSVAGSNTGELFF
TRBV2	-	-	TRBJ2-7	TGTGCCAGTAGTGAACTCCAGGTGGGTCCCTACGAGCAGTACTTC	CASSELQVGPYEQYF
TRBV11-3	-	-	TRBJ2-5	TGTGCCAGCAGCTTTAGTACTCAAGAGACCCAGTACTTC	CASSFSTQETQYF
TRBV6-1	few	-	TRBJ1-1	TGTGCCAGCAGTGAAGTTACAGGGAGTCGGACTGAAGCTTTCTTT	CASSEVTGSRTEAFF
TRBV28	-	-	TRBJ1-4	TGTGCCAGCAGTTTAAGCCTTCAGGGCAGGGAAAAACTGTTTTTT	CASSLSLQGREKLFF
TRBV10-2	once	-	TRBJ2-1	TGCGCCAGCAGTGAAACTAGCAATGAGCAGTTCTTC	CASSETSNEQFF
TRBV6-4	-	TRBD2	TRBJ2-3	TGTGCCAGCAGTGAGGGACTAGCGGACACAGATACGCAGTATTTT	CASSEGLADTDTQYF
TRBV13	-	TRBD1	TRBJ1-5	TGTGCCAGCAGCTTAGGACAGGGGGGGGGAAGGGGCCAGCCCCAGCATTTT	CASSLGQGGGRGQPQHF
TRBV7-2	-	-	TRBJ2-2	TGTGCCAGCAGCTTCGGGGGAGCGTTCACCGGGGAGCTGTTTTTT	CASSFGGAFTGELFF
TRBV7-9	-	TRBD2	TRBJ2-7	TGTGCCAGCAGCTTAGTTTCTAGCGGGCCCTACGAGCAGTACTTC	CASSLVSSGPYEQYF
TRBV13	once	-	TRBJ2-1	TGTGCCAGCAGCTTACACTTAACAGACAATGAGCAGTTCTTC	CASSLHLTDNEQFF
TRBV5-1	-	-	TRBJ2-2	TGCGCCAGCAGCTTGGCAACCGGGGAGCTGTTTTTT	CASSLATGELFF
TRBV14	-	-	TRBJ2-5	TGTGCCAGCAGCCGCGGGGGCTCGGGGACAGGAGAGACCCAGTACTTC	CASSRGGSGTGETQYF
TRBV5-1	-	TRBD2	TRBJ2-7	TGCGCCAGCAGCTTGGGAACTAGCGGGAGTGGGTACGAGCAGTACTTC	CASSLGTSGSGYEQYF
TRBV6-6	once	TRBD2	TRBJ2-7	TGTGCCAGCACCGGGACTAGCGGAGCCTACGAGCAGTACTTC	CASTGTSGAYEQYF
TRBV5-1	-	TRBD2	TRBJ2-7	TGCGCCAGCAGCTTGGTGGCTAGCGGGAGCATGGGATACGAGCAGTACTTC	CASSLVASGSMGYEQYF
TRBV6-4	-	TRBD1	TRBJ1-2	TGTGCCAGCAGTGACTCGAGTCGACGCGGGACAGATCTCTATGGCTACACCTTC	CASSDSSRRGTDLYGYTF
TRBV4-1	-	TRBD2	TRBJ2-5	TGCGCCAGCAGCCAGGGAAGGGTGCGGGGGCAAGAGACCCAGTACTTC	CASSQGRVRGQETQYF
TRBV10-1	-	TRBD2	TRBJ2-7	TGCGCCAGCAGCGCGGGGACTAGCGGGAGGACCGAGCAGTACTTC	CASSAGTSGRTEQYF
TRBV28	-	TRBD2	TRBJ2-1	TGTGCCAGCAGTTTAGCTAGCGGGAGTAGGGAGCAGTTCTTC	CASSLASGSREQFF
TRBV11-2	-	TRBD2	TRBJ2-1	TGTGCCAGCAGCTTTCCGTGGGGGGGTAATGAGCAGTTCTTC	CASSFPWGGNEQFF
TRBV7-9	-	TRBD1	TRBJ2-7	TGTGCCAGCAGCTTATGGGACAGGGGTTCCTACGAGCAGTACTTC	CASSLWDRGSYEQYF
TRBV15	few	TRBD1	TRBJ2-7	TGTGCCACCAGCAGAGATCTTGCTTCGGGACAGGCCTACGAGCAGTACTTC	CATSRDLASGQAYEQYF
TRBV2	once	TRBD1	TRBJ1-5	TGTGCCAGCAGCAGACAGGGCGGACAGCCCCAGCATTTT	CASSRQGGQPQHF
TRBV15	-	TRBD2	TRBJ2-1	TGTGCCACCAGCAGAGATTGGCTAGCGGGAGTTGAGCAGTTCTTC	CATSRDWLAGVEQFF
TRBV15	once	TRBD1	TRBJ1-5	TGTGCCACCGACCCTGGGACAGCCTCTTCCCCATATAGCAATCAGCCCCAGCATTTT	CATDPGTASSPYSNQPQHF
TRBV28	-	-	TRBJ1-5	TGTGCCAGCAGTTTACCCTGGGGGCGGACCCTAAATCAGCCCCAGCATTTT	CASSLPWGRTLNQPQHF
TRBV6-1	-	TRBD1	TRBJ2-7	TGTGCCAGCAGTGCTATCGGACAGGGGTCTCCCTACGAGCAGTACTTC	CASSAIGQGSPYEQYF
TRBV4-1	-	TRBD1	TRBJ2-6	TGCGCCAGCAGCCAAGGTTATCGCAGGGGGCTTTGGACTGGGGCCAACGTCCTGACTTTC	CASSQGYRRGLWTGANVLTF
TRBV28	-	-	TRBJ2-7	TGTGCCAGCAGTGAGACTAGTAGTGACGAGCAGTACTTC	CASSETSSDEQYF
TRBV7-9	-	TRBD2	TRBJ2-7	TGTTCCAGCAGCTTACAATCCCTAGCGGGCGAGCAGTACTTC	CSSSLQSLAGEQYF
TRBV28	-	TRBD1	TRBJ2-7	TGTGCCAGCAGTGGGACAGCCACCTACGAGCAGTACTTC	CASSGTATYEQYF
TRBV30	-	-	TRBJ1-2	TGTGCCTGGAGTGAGGGGTTTGACTATGGCTACACCTTC	CAWSEGFDYGYTF
TRBV27	-	-	TRBJ2-7	TGTGCCAGCAGTCACGGGAGCTCCTACGAGCAGTACTTC	CASSHGSSYEQYF
TRBV7-9	few	TRBD1	TRBJ2-2	TGTGCCAGCACCCCCACAGGGGTTGCCGGGGAGCTGTTTTTT	CASTPTGVAGELFF